This T cell receptor (beta chain) was identified during a study of T cells in Graves' hyperthyroidism and ophthalmopathy. Study summary: Before treatment of any kind, peripheral blood was taken at initial diagnosis.

In germline, CDR1 is SGHRS, CDR2 YFSETQ. The V and J ends lost 0 bases and 2 bases, in that order; junction bases with no gene match: 10. CDR3 length equals 17 residues. In its sample, this clonotype was seen a few times. What it binds is unknown. The study's findings and limits: Blood also contained most expanded thyroid clonotypes above 0.001.

TCR beta CDR3 regions were amplified from RNA. TCR CDR3 underwent first-round RT-PCR with the HTBI primer set. Using its own MiXCR run on the multiplex PCR reads, TCRdb lists one record per CDR3 protein. The table shows 200,000 to 250,000 distinct CDR3 sequences, with about a sixth occurring only once. This receptor was identified in a man in his fifties with Graves' hyperthyroidism. The sequencing input was blood. The chain has TRBV5-1 and TRBJ2-5; TRBD2 aligns across 7 bases. CDR3 nucleotide sequence: TGCGCCAGCAGCTTGGAACAGACGGGAGGCGGGCAAGAGACCCAGTACTTC. Amino acid sequence: CASSLEQTGGGQETQYF. Complete variable domain (other parts from reference TRBV5-1 and TRBJ2-5): KAGVTQTPRYLIKTRGQQVTLSCSPISGHRSVSWYQQTPGQGLQFLFEYFSETQRNKGNFPGRFSGRQFSNSRSEMNVSTLELGDSALYLCASSLEQTGGGQETQYFGPGTRLLVL.